This T cell receptor (beta chain) originates from a study of blood T cell repertoires in COVID-19. Germline CDR1 and CDR2: MGHRA and YSYEKL. The length of the CDR3 is 15 residues. V gave up 0 bases and J gave up 15 bases, with 21 bases separating them. Generated by immunoSEQ multiplex PCR, the TCRdb table keeps only in-frame clones and is missing some. There are about 260,000 clones in the sample; nearly 90% occur only once, and approximately 0.7% lies in the top ten. The clonotype originates from a human donor in a cohort sampled during active COVID-19. The material sequenced was peripheral blood. The gene calls are TRBV4-1 and TRBJ2-4, with a possible D match to TRBD2 (8 bases). For the CDR3, the DNA is TGCGCCAGCAGCCAAGATCGGATAGCGGGGACAGATAGGTACTTC. It yields the protein CASSQDRIAGTDRYF.